This T cell receptor (beta chain) came from a study of shared clonotypes between healthy human individuals. Sequencing used immunoSEQ multiplex PCR; TCRdb keeps in-frame clones, though not all of them. This table holds about 1.5 million clones, roughly 98% found once. This receptor was identified in a man under 40 in good health. Material for sequencing was naive CD4+ T cells sorted from blood. Subset of the sample: CD45RA+ positively selected.

CDR3 coding DNA: TGTGCCACCAGCAGAGATCGACAGGGAAGCTACGAGCAGTACTTC. This sequence encodes CATSRDRQGSYEQYF. The chain uses TRBV15 and TRBJ2-7; the match to TRBD1 covers 7 bases. Germline CDR1 reads LNHNV; CDR2 reads YYDKDF (reference sequence). This CDR3 has 15 residues. The trim removed 0 bases at V and 3 bases at J, leaving 5 bases unmatched.